This TCR beta chain was captured in a study of memory CD4+ T cells and cytomegalovirus serostatus. Study-wide results and caveats: CMV serostatus prediction reached median AUC roughly 0.95, or 0.91 with US-trained model.

Regarding this clone: Its specificity is unknown.

Profiled with immunoSEQ multiplex PCR; TCRdb holds only in-frame clones, not every one. The sample comprises 75,000 to 90,000 clones, 80% of which are singletons, and around 0.8% rests with the top ten. The sort gate was single viable CD3+CD4+CD8-CD45RO+ cells for memory CD4+ T cells. CD4+ T cells were isolated by positive magnetic selection. The sample comprised memory CD4+ T cells from blood. The sequence was obtained from an adult in good health and CMV-seronegative.

In nucleotides, the CDR3 is TGTGCCAGAAGCTTGGCGGCGGGCTCTGGAAACACCATATATTTT. Translating gives CARSLAAGSGNTIYF. The chain is built from TRBV5-3 and TRBJ1-3; no definite D call. TRBV5-3 qualifies as an ORF whose function is uncertain. The V gene lost 0 bases and the J gene lost 0 bases, with 7 bases spanning the gap. This CDR3 contains 15 residues.